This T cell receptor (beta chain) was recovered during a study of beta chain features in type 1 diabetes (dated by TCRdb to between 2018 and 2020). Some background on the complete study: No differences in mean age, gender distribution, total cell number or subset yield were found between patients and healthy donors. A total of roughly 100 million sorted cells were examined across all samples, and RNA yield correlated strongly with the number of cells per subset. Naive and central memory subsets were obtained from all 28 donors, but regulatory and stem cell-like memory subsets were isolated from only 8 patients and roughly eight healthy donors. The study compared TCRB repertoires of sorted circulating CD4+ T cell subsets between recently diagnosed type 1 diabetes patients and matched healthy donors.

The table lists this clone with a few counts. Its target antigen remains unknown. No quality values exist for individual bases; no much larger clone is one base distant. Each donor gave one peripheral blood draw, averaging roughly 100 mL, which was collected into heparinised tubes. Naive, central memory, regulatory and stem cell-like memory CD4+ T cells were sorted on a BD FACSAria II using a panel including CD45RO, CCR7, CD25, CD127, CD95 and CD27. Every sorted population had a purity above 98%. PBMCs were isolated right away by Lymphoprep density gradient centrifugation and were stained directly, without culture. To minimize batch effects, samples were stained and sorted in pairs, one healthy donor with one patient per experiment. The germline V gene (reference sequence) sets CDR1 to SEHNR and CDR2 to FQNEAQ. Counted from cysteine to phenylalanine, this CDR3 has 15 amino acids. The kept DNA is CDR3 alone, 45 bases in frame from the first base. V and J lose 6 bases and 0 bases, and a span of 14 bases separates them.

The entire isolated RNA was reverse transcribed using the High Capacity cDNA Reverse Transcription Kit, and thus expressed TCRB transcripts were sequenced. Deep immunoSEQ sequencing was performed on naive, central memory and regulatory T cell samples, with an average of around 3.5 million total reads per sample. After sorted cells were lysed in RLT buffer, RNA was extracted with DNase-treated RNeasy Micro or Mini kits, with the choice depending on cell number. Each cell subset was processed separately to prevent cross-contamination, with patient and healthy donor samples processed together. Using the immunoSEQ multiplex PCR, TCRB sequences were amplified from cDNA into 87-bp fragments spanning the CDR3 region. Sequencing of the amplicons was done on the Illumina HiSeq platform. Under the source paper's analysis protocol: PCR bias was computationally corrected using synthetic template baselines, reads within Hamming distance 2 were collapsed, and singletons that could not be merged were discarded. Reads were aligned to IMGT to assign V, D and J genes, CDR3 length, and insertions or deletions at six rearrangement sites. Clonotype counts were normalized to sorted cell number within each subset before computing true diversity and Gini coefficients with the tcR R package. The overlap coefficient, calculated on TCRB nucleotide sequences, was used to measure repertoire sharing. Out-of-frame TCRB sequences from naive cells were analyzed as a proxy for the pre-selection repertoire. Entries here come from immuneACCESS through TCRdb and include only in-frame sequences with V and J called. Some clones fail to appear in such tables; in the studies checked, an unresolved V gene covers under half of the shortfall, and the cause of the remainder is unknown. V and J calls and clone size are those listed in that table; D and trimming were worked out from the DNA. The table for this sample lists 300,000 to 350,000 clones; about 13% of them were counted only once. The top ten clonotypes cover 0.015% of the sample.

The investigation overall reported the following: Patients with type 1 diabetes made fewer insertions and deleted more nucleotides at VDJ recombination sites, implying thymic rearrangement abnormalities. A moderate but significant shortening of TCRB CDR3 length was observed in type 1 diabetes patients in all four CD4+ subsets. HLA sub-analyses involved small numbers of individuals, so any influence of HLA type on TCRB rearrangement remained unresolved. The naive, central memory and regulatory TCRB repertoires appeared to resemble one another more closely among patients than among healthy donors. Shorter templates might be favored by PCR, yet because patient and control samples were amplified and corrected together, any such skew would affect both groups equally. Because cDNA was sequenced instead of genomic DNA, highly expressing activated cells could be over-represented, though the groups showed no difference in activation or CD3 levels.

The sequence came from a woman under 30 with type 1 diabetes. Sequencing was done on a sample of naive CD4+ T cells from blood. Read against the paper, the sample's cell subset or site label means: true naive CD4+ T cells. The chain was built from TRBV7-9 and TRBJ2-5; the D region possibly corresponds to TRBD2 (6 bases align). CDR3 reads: CASSHTRDYQETQYF. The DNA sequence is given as TGTGCCAGCAGTCACACCCGGGACTACCAAGAGACCCAGTACTTC.